A single sample gave rise to the 24 T cell receptor beta chains below, sequenced in a study of blood T cell repertoires in COVID-19. Clones were read by immunoSEQ multiplex PCR, and TCRdb kept only the in-frame ones, dropping some. Of about 210,000 clones in the sample, around 85% were seen once. Sequences were obtained from peripheral blood. The receptors shown here come from a man aged 35 to 55 with acute or convalescent COVID-19.

J is TRBJ2-3 and V is TRBV5-4, with TRBD2 matching over 8 bases. CDR3 size: 15 residues. Germline CDR1 SGHNT, CDR2 YYREEE (reference sequence). Losses at the gene ends were 1 base for V and 0 bases for J; bases not matched to a gene: 1. This CDR3 is CASSLSSGSTDTQYF. The CDR3 DNA sequence: TGTGCCAGCAGCTTGTCTAGCGGGAGCACAGATACGCAGTATTTT.

The rearrangement links TRBV29-1 to TRBJ1-4; 8 nucleotides agree with TRBD1. This CDR3 is built from 13 residues. With V trimmed by 8 bases and J by 4 bases, 6 bases remained unmatched. The germline CDR1 and CDR2 sequences are SQVTM and ANQGSEA. The CDR3 nucleotides read TGCAGCACCAACAGGGGGTATAATGAAAAACTGTTTTTT. Protein product: CSTNRGYNEKLFF.

The CDR3 reads CASSPGARAGELFF. The CDR3 bases are TGTGCCAGCAGCCCAGGGGCCAGGGCCGGGGAGCTGTTTTTT. The chain links TRBV7-9 to TRBJ2-2, with TRBD1 as a possible D gene (6 bases). Trimming pared 5 bases from V and 6 bases from J, leaving 13 bases between. Germline CDR1 SEHNR, CDR2 FQNEAQ (reference sequence). This CDR3 spans 14 amino acids.

The chain recombines TRBV28 with TRBJ2-1; 12 positions match TRBD2. Germline V CDR1 and CDR2: MDHEN, SYDVKM. This CDR3 has 15 amino acids. V lost 4 bases and J lost 4; bases outside the gene matches: 2. In DNA, the CDR3 is TGTGCCAGCAGTTCCCTAGCGGGAGGGTACAATGAGCAGTTCTTC. Protein sequence: CASSSLAGGYNEQFF.

As regards this clone: This sample includes further DNA sequences coding for the same CDR3. The CDR3 loop is CASSLGQGLTEAFF. The CDR3 DNA follows: TGCGCCAGCAGCCTTGGACAGGGGTTAACTGAAGCTTTCTTT. The rearrangement links TRBV5-1 to TRBJ1-1, with 9 bases aligning to TRBD1. The junction had 6 bases not matched to a gene; V was cut back by 4 bases and J by 5 bases. The CDR3 loop spans 14 amino acids. CDR1 and CDR2 from the germline V gene are SGHRS and YFSETQ. Looking up the rest from reference TRBV5-1 and TRBJ1-1 gives the full variable domain: KAGVTQTPRYLIKTRGQQVTLSCSPISGHRSVSWYQQTPGQGLQFLFEYFSETQRNKGNFPGRFSGRQFSNSRSEMNVSTLELGDSALYLCASSLGQGLTEAFFGQGTRLTVV.

The CDR3 loop is CASSRGSGGADTQYF. The CDR3 DNA sequence: TGTGCCAGCAGCCGAGGTAGCGGGGGGGCGGATACGCAGTATTTT. The chain has TRBV3-1 (or the pseudogene TRBV3-2) and TRBJ2-3; 11 positions match TRBD2. Looked up from germline, CDR1 is LGHDT and CDR2 is YNNKEL (reference sequence). The CDR3 spans 15 residues. V was clipped by 4 bases and J by 6 bases; unmatched bases: 6.

V and J are TRBV7-3 and TRBJ2-1, with 11 bases matching TRBD2. Unmatched junction bases numbered 6, after V lost 1 base and J lost 7 bases. The CDR3 runs 16 residues. Per the germline V gene, CDR1 is SGHTA and CDR2 is FQGTGA. The CDR3 DNA follows: TGTGCCAGCAGCTTAAGTTTGCTAGCGGGAGGAAATGAGCAGTTCTTC. This translates into CASSLSLLAGGNEQFF.

The chain has TRBV7-2 and TRBJ2-6, with unresolved D. CDR1 and CDR2 (germline): SGHTA, FQGNSA. V was clipped by 1 base and J by 1 base, with 8 bases between them. The CDR3 length is 16 residues. The CDR3: CASSLDRVSGANVLTF. The CDR3 DNA reads as TGTGCCAGCAGCTTAGATCGGGTGTCTGGGGCCAACGTCCTGACTTTC.

This clone was counted only a few times. The rearrangement links TRBV9 to TRBJ2-3; D may be TRBD2 (5 bases). The germline V gene has CDR1 SGDLS and CDR2 YYNGEE. The CDR3 length is 15 residues. Trimming took off 0 bases at V and 6 bases at J, with 14 bases between the two ends. As DNA, the CDR3 is TGTGCCAGCAGCGTAGCGGACTTGGTGGGCGATACGCAGTATTTT. Residues: CASSVADLVGDTQYF.

The gene calls are TRBV5-1 and TRBJ2-3, with 7 bases aligning to TRBD2. CDR3 length equals 15 residues. Germline CDR1 reads SGHRS; CDR2 reads YFSETQ. V shed 4 bases, J shed 1 base, and the junction held 6 bases outside the gene matches. The CDR3, as DNA: TGCGCCAGCAGCCCTTCTAGCGGTCGCACAGATACGCAGTATTTT. Its protein product is CASSPSSGRTDTQYF. The full variable domain, rest sourced from reference TRBV5-1 and TRBJ2-3, is KAGVTQTPRYLIKTRGQQVTLSCSPISGHRSVSWYQQTPGQGLQFLFEYFSETQRNKGNFPGRFSGRQFSNSRSEMNVSTLELGDSALYLCASSPSSGRTDTQYFGPGTRLTVL.

The rearrangement links TRBV6-5 to TRBJ2-7; 7 nucleotides match TRBD2. The CDR3 loop spans 15 amino acids. V shed 4 bases, J shed 4 bases, and the junction held 10 bases outside the gene matches. The germline gives CDR1 MNHEY, CDR2 SVGAGI. CDR3 bases: TGTGCCAGCAGTTTTGGGGGGGGTGTTATTTACGAGCAGTACTTC. Its translation is CASSFGGGVIYEQYF.

The chain joins TRBV4-3 to TRBJ2-2; the D gene is possibly TRBD2 (6 bases). V dropped 0 bases and J dropped 4 bases, with 12 bases sitting between them. Germline V gene data show CDR1 as LGHNA and CDR2 as YSLEER. This CDR3 comprises 16 residues. CDR3 region: CASSQDLGLLTGELFF. The CDR3 nucleotides read TGCGCCAGCAGCCAAGATCTGGGACTGCTCACCGGGGAGCTGTTTTTT.

The V and J genes are TRBV2 and TRBJ2-3, with D perhaps TRBD2 (5 bases). Trimming stripped 5 bases from V and 0 bases from J, with 12 bases between. There are 15 residues in the CDR3. The germline V gene encodes CDR1 SNHLY and CDR2 FYNNEI. CDR3 region: CASSRRTSSTDTQYF. Here the CDR3 DNA reads TGTGCCAGCAGTCGTCGGACTTCTAGCACAGATACGCAGTATTTT.

The V and J genes are TRBV6-2 or TRBV6-3 and TRBJ1-2; D ambiguous. The V end was cut by 5 bases, the J end by 5 bases, with 9 bases between. This CDR3 is built from 12 residues. From germline, CDR1 is MNHEY and CDR2 SVGEGT. CDR3 loop: CASSKRLYGYTF. CDR3 bases: TGTGCCAGCAGTAAACGGTTGTATGGCTACACCTTC.

A single count supports this clone. The CDR3 DNA follows: TGTGCCAGTAGTTGGGACACTAACACTGAAGCTTTCTTT. It translates to CASSWDTNTEAFF. The chain recombines TRBV19 with TRBJ1-1; tentatively, D is TRBD1 (6 bases). In germline, CDR1 is LNHDA, CDR2 SQIVND (reference sequence). The CDR3 is 13 residues long. The V end was cut by 5 bases, the J end by 2 bases, with 9 bases between. The full variable domain, rest sourced from reference TRBV19 and TRBJ1-1, is DGGITQSPKYLFRKEGQNVTLSCEQNLNHDAMYWYRQDPGQGLRLIYYSQIVNDFQKGDIAEGYSVSREKKESFPLTVTSAQKNPTAFYLCASSWDTNTEAFFGQGTRLTVV.

The genes are TRBV7-2 and TRBJ2-3, with 12 bases identical to TRBD2. The CDR3 has 16 amino acids. V shed 4 bases and J 4 bases; nucleotides not matched to a gene: 6. The germline gives CDR1 SGHTA, CDR2 FQGNSA. The CDR3 region is CASSSGLAGRADTQYF. CDR3 nucleotides: TGTGCCAGCAGCTCCGGACTAGCGGGAAGGGCAGATACGCAGTATTTT.

The V and J genes are TRBV5-1 and TRBJ2-1; TRBD1 might be the D (5 bases). Germline lookup yields CDR1 SGHRS and CDR2 YFSETQ. The CDR3 is 15 residues long. Trimming shortened V by 4 bases and J by 4 bases, and 15 bases separated the two germline ends. CDR3 sequence (DNA): TGCGCCAGCAGCGAGGACACAGTGCTATACAATGAGCAGTTCTTC. Residues: CASSEDTVLYNEQFF.

This chain joins TRBV6-2 or TRBV6-3 and TRBJ1-5; a weak D match, TRBD1 (5 bases). Germline CDR1 MNHEY, CDR2 SVGEGT. Trimming stripped 0 bases from V and 1 base from J, with 13 bases between. The CDR3 runs to 17 residues. The CDR3 here is CASSYSQTRGSNQPQHF. CDR3 in DNA: TGTGCCAGCAGTTACTCTCAGACAAGGGGAAGCAATCAGCCCCAGCATTTT.

The V call is TRBV27, the J call TRBJ2-7; the D gene is possibly TRBD2 (5 bases). The CDR3 is made up of 12 amino acids. Germline lookup yields CDR1 MNHEY and CDR2 SMNVEV (reference sequence). Deletions cut 7 bases from V and 9 bases from J, with 16 bases between. The CDR3 sequence is CASKSEGYGQYF. The CDR3 DNA follows: TGTGCCAGCAAATCCGAGGGTTATGGGCAGTACTTC.

J is TRBJ1-2 and V is TRBV29-1; D gene uncertain. V was pared by 4 bases and J by 8 bases, with 14 bases between. CDR1 SQVTM and CDR2 ANQGSEA come from the germline V gene. The CDR3 covers 12 residues. DNA for the CDR3: TGCAGCGTTGCACAGTCCCCAAAGGGCTACACCTTC. Protein product: CSVAQSPKGYTF.

The V gene is TRBV9, the J gene TRBJ2-7; TRBD2 matches 7 bases. This CDR3 comprises 16 residues. Germline V gene lookup returns CDR1 SGDLS and CDR2 YYNGEE. With 2 bases clipped from V and 5 bases from J, the junction kept 13 bases outside the gene matches. The CDR3 is CASSVSLGEGIDEQYF. The CDR3 nucleotides are TGTGCCAGCAGCGTCTCTTTGGGGGAGGGCATCGACGAGCAGTACTTC.

The gene calls are TRBV11-2 and TRBJ1-1, with TRBD1 as a possible D gene (6 bases). This CDR3 has 13 amino acids. Trimming removed 5 bases at V and 5 bases at J, with 12 bases between. CDR1 and CDR2 from the germline V gene are SGHAT and FQNNGV. CDR3: CASSITGFTEAFF. DNA of the CDR3: TGTGCCAGCAGCATAACAGGGTTTACTGAAGCTTTCTTT.

This chain joins TRBV11-1 and TRBJ1-2; D may be TRBD1 (6 bases). The germline V gene encodes CDR1 SGHAT and CDR2 FQDESV (reference sequence). The length of the CDR3 is 13 residues. Trimming cost V 4 bases and J 5 bases, with 11 bases left between them. The CDR3 is CASSSRGQYGYTF. The CDR3 nucleotides read TGTGCCAGCAGCTCCAGAGGACAGTATGGCTACACCTTC.

This rearrangement joins TRBV4-1 to TRBJ2-7; 7 positions match TRBD1. CDR1 is MGHRA and CDR2 is YSYEKL in the germline V gene. V lost 0 bases, J lost 2 bases, and 4 bases stayed unmatched. This CDR3 region has 15 residues. This chain's CDR3 is CASSQDGTVAYEQYF. CDR3 DNA: TGCGCCAGCAGCCAAGATGGGACAGTCGCCTACGAGCAGTACTTC.